Below are 16 T cell receptor beta chains sequenced from a single sample in a study of tumor-infiltrating lymphocytes in primary liver carcinoma. Out of unsorted whole blood came the blood RNA, and germline DNA was extracted as well. The authors made TCR beta cDNA from approximately 500 ng total RNA with a constant-region primer. Libraries covering TCR beta were generated through three nested multiplex PCR rounds (using a slightly modified ARM-PCR). The first two PCR rounds used TRBV1-TRBV30 forward primers with a C-beta reverse primer, approximately 11 cycles each. TCRdb re-analysed the multiplex PCR reads in MiXCR, keeping a single row per CDR3 protein. The sample carries 300,000 to 350,000 distinct CDR3 sequences, approximately 64% recorded once. Material for sequencing was peripheral blood. The receptors were gathered from a man aged 40-50 years with primary liver carcinoma and hepatitis B virus infection.

The genes are TRBV11-2 and TRBJ2-1, with D perhaps matching TRBD1 or TRBD2 (5 bases each). Germline V lookup: CDR1 SGHAT, CDR2 FQNNGV. The CDR3 is 16 amino acids. V was trimmed by 5 bases and J by 6 bases, leaving 20 bases between them. In DNA form, the CDR3 reads TGTGCCAGCAGCCCCCGCCTGAGGGGAGCCTGCAATGAGCAGTTCTTC. It encodes CASSPRLRGACNEQFF.

The V call is TRBV11-2, the J call TRBJ2-1, with 15 bases fitting TRBD2. Per germline, CDR1 SGHAT and CDR2 FQNNGV. The CDR3 runs 21 residues. V was pared by 1 base and J by 3 bases, with 13 bases of the junction left unmatched. The CDR3 region is CASSLVWLGLAGGNHYNEQFF. CDR3 in DNA: TGTGCCAGCAGCTTAGTTTGGTTAGGACTAGCGGGAGGGAACCACTACAATGAGCAGTTCTTC.

The chain combines TRBV5-1 with TRBJ1-4, with a tentative D call TRBD1 (5 bases). CDR3 length: 17 amino acids. V gave up 0 bases and J gave up 0 bases, with 12 bases separating them. Germline values: CDR1 SGHRS, CDR2 YFSETQ. The CDR3 is CASSLADSSATNEKLFF. The CDR3 DNA follows: TGCGCCAGCAGCTTGGCCGACAGCTCAGCAACTAATGAAAAACTGTTTTTT.

With regard to this clonotype: One junction end does not reproduce the germline sequence, and a read error may be involved. The chain couples TRBV29-1 to TRBJ2-2, with a tentative D call TRBD2 (6 bases). The CDR3 loop spans 13 amino acids. CDR1 is SQVTM, CDR2 ANQGSEA, per germline. CDR3 in amino acids: CSVEAPLPGELLF. For the CDR3, the DNA is TGCAGCGTTGAAGCCCCGCTACCGGGAGAGCTGCTTTTT.

This chain connects TRBV6-1 to TRBJ2-2, with D unresolved. Germline CDR1 MNHNS, CDR2 SASEGT. Trimming took off 2 bases at V and 7 bases at J, with 11 bases between the two ends. CDR3 length: 14 residues. The CDR3 loop reads CASSESLDGGELFF. DNA for the CDR3: TGTGCCAGCAGTGAATCGTTGGATGGCGGGGAGCTGTTTTTT.

A note on this clonotype: Given a much more abundant clone one base away, this may be a read error. The chain couples TRBV12-3 or TRBV12-4 to TRBJ2-7; D is perhaps TRBD2 (6 bases). The CDR3 sequence is 12 residues long. CDR3 DNA sequence: TGTACCAGCAGTTTTTTACGGGGGGAGCAGTACTTC. This gives the protein CTSSFLRGEQYF.

This clonotype was found once. With a much larger clone just one base away, this may be a read error. The genes are TRBV5-5 and TRBJ1-2; the D gene is possibly TRBD1 (6 bases). The CDR3 covers 15 residues. Germline CDR1 SGHKS, CDR2 YYEKEE (reference sequence). The CDR3 coding sequence is TGTTCCAGCAACCGAACCCCGGGGGCCAACTATGGCTACACCTTC. It yields the protein CSSNRTPGANYGYTF.

Note on this clonotype: One end of the junction is discordant with germline, which a read error may explain. The chain recombines TRBV14 with TRBJ2-5; 7 positions agree with TRBD2. CDR3 length: 13 amino acids. Germline loops: CDR1 SGHDN, CDR2 FVKESK. For the CDR3, the DNA is TGTGCCAGCAGCCAAGAGGGGGGGGAGACCCAGAACTTC. As protein: CASSQEGGETQNF.

The chain combines TRBV11-2 with TRBJ2-7, with D possibly matching TRBD2 (6 bases). CDR3 size: 12 residues. Germline-derived CDR1 and CDR2 are SGHAT and FQNNGV. Trimming shortened V by 7 bases and J by 5 bases, and 12 bases separated the two germline ends. Written as DNA, the CDR3 is TGTGCCAGCAATCGGACTACCGACGAGCAGTACTTC. Its protein is CASNRTTDEQYF.

This rearrangement joins TRBV6-5 to TRBJ2-7; no definite D call. The CDR3 loop spans 13 amino acids. V lost 5 bases, J lost 0 bases, and 8 bases lay in between. In germline, CDR1 is MNHEY, CDR2 SVGAGI. CDR3 bases: TGTGCCAGCAGTGCACCTGGCTCCTACGAGCAGTACTTC. It encodes CASSAPGSYEQYF.

For the CDR3, the DNA is TGTGCCAGCTCACTCACCCGGGGCCCAGATCACACCATATATTTT. Its protein is CASSLTRGPDHTIYF. This rearrangement joins TRBV18 to TRBJ1-3; a weak D match, TRBD1 (5 bases). Looked up from germline, CDR1 is KGHSH and CDR2 is LQKENI. The ends were cut back, 4 bases at V and 8 bases at J, with 18 bases in the middle. The CDR3 totals 15 residues.

The chain employs TRBV5-4 and TRBJ2-1; tentatively, D is TRBD1 (6 bases). This CDR3 comprises 13 residues. CDR1 and CDR2 from the germline V gene are SGHNT and YYREEE (reference sequence). Between the trimmed V and J ends, which lost 4 bases and 8 bases, there was a span of 13 bases. CDR3 DNA: TGTGCCAGCAGCCCTCAGGGGAGCGATGAGCAGTTCTTC. It codes for CASSPQGSDEQFF.

This clonotype was seen more than once but under ten times. This sequence joins TRBV6-1 and TRBJ1-2, with unresolved D. Trimming stripped 1 base from V and 3 bases from J, with 6 bases between. The CDR3 loop spans 13 amino acids. In germline, CDR1 is MNHNS, CDR2 SASEGT. The CDR3 is CASSEVYDYGYTF. CDR3 bases: TGTGCCAGCAGTGAAGTATACGACTATGGCTACACCTTC.

The rearrangement links TRBV30 to TRBJ2-1; the D gene is possibly TRBD2 (5 bases). Trimming cost V 1 base and J 5 bases, with 12 bases left between them. The CDR3 is made up of 14 amino acids. Germline V gives CDR1 GTSNPN, CDR2 SVGIG (reference sequence). The CDR3 bases are TGTGCCTGGAGTGAGACCTGGGAGAACAATGAGCAGTTCTTC. It yields the protein CAWSETWENNEQFF.

Turning to this clonotype: One end of the junction fails to match germline, which may point to a read error. The genes are TRBV7-9 and TRBJ1-1, with TRBD1 identical over 7 bases. The germline V gene has CDR1 SEHNR and CDR2 FQNEAQ (reference sequence). The CDR3 is 14 residues long. In DNA form, the CDR3 reads TGTGCCATCAGCTTAGGGGACAGGAACACTGAAGCTTTCTTT. Encoded protein: CAISLGDRNTEAFF.

To note about this clonotype: This may arise from a read error, as a much more abundant clone is one base away. The chain is built from TRBV7-9 and TRBJ2-1, with 7 bases aligning to TRBD2. There are 15 residues in the CDR3. The germline V gene has CDR1 SEHNR and CDR2 FQNEAQ (reference sequence). DNA for the CDR3: TGTGCCAGCAGCTTCGATCTAGCGGTCGACAATGAGCAGCTCTTC. Protein product: CASSFDLAVDNEQLF.